This T cell receptor (beta chain) was captured by sequencing in a study of blood T cell repertoires in COVID-19. This CDR3 region has 17 residues. This table comes from immunoSEQ multiplex PCR, and its TCRdb copy is limited to in-frame clones, with some not included. The repertoire consists of fewer than 450,000 clones, with about 89% occurring once and the leading ten covering more than 5%. The rearrangement links TRBV21-1 to TRBJ1-5; the table's TRBD1 call for D was not verified on the DNA. TRBV21-1 is a recognized pseudogene. The TCR sequence derives from a woman aged 45-65 years with COVID-19, enrolled during active disease. Material for sequencing was peripheral blood. CDR3 sequence reads: CASRKLGRDRGYQPQHF. In nucleotides, the CDR3 is TGTGCCAGCAGAAAATTGGGGCGGGACAGGGGGTATCAGCCCCAGCATTTT.